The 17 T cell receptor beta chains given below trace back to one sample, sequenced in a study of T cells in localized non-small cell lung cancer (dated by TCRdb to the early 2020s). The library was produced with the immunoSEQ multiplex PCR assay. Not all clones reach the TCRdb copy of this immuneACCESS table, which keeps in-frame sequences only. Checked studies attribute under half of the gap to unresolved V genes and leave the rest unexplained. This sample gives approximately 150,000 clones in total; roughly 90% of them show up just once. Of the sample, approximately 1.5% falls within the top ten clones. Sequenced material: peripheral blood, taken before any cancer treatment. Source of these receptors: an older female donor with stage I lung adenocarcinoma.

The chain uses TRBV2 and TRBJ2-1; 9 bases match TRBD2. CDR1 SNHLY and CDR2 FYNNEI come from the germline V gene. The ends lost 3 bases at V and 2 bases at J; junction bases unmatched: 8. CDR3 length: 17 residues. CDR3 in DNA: TGTGCCAGCAGTGACTGGTCTAGCGGGAAGGCCTACAATGAGCAGTTCTTC. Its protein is CASSDWSSGKAYNEQFF.

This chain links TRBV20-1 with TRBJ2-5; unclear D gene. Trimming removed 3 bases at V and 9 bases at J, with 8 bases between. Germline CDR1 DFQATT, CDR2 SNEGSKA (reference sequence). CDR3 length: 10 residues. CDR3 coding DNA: TGCAGTGCTAGTAATGGAGCCCAGTACTTC. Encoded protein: CSASNGAQYF.

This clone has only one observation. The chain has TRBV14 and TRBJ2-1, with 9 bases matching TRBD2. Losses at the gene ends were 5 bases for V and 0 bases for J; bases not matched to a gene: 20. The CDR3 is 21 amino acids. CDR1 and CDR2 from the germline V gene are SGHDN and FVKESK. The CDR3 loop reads CASSGRGGSGRTESSYNEQFF. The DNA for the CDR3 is TGTGCCAGCAGCGGAAGAGGGGGCAGCGGGAGGACCGAGAGCTCCTACAATGAGCAGTTCTTC.

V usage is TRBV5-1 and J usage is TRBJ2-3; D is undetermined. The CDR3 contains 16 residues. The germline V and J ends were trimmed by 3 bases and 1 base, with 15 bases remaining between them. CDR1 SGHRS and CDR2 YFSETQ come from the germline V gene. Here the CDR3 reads CASSSRSRGGTDTQYF. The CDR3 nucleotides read TGCGCCAGCAGCTCTAGGTCTAGAGGCGGCACAGATACGCAGTATTTT.

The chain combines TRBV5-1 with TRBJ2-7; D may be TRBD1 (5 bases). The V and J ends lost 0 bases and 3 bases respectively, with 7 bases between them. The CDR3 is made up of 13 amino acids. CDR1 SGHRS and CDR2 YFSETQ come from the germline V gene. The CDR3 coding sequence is TGCGCCAGCAGCTTGGAGGGGATCTACGAGCAGTACTTC. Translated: CASSLEGIYEQYF.

CDR3 sequence reads: CASSLVGQLNTEAFF. In DNA, the CDR3 is TGCGCCAGCAGCTTGGTTGGGCAGTTGAACACTGAAGCTTTCTTT. The chain uses TRBV5-1 and TRBJ1-1; no reliable D call. CDR1 and CDR2 (germline): SGHRS, YFSETQ. This CDR3 comprises 15 residues. V dropped 0 bases and J dropped 0 bases, with 9 bases sitting between them.

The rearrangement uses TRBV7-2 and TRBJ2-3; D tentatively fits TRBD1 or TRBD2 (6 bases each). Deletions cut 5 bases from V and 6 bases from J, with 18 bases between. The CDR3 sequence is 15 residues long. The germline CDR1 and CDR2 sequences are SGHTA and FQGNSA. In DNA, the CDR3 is TGTGCCAGCAGCCGGGGGACATACGGGGGCGATACGCAGTATTTT. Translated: CASSRGTYGGDTQYF.

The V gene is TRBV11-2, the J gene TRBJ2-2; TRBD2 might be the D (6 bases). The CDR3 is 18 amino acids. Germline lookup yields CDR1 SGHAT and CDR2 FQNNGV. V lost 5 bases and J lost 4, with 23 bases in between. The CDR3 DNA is TGTGCCAGCAGCATGTCGGGTAGCGGCTTGGGGGGCACCGGGGAGCTGTTTTTT. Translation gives CASSMSGSGLGGTGELFF.

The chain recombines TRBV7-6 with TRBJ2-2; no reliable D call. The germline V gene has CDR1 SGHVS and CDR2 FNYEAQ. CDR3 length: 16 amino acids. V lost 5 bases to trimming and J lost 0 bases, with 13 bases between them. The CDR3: CASSLPTDANTGELFF. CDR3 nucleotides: TGTGCCAGCAGCCTACCGACGGACGCGAACACCGGGGAGCTGTTTTTT.

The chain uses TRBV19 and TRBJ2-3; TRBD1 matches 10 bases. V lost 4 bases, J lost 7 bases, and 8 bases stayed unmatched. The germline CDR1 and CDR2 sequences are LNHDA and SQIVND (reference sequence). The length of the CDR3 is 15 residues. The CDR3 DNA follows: TGTGCCAGTAGTAGGGACAGGGGTCCTAGCTATACGCAGTATTTT. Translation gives CASSRDRGPSYTQYF.

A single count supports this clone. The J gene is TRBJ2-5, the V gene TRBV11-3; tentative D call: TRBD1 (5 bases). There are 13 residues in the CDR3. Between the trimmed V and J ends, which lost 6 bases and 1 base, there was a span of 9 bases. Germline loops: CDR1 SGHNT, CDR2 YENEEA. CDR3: CASSRGSQETQYF. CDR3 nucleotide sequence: TGTGCCAGCAGTAGGGGTAGCCAAGAGACCCAGTACTTC.

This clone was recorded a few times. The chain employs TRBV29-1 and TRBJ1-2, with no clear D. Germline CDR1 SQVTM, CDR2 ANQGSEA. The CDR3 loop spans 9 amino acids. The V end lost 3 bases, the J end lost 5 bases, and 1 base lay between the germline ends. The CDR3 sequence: CSVEYGYTF. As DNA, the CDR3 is TGCAGCGTTGAGTATGGCTACACCTTC. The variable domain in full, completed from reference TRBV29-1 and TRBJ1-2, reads SAVISQKPSRDICQRGTSLTIQCQVDSQVTMMFWYRQQPGQSLTLIATANQGSEATYESGFVIDKFPISRPNLTFSTLTVSNMSPEDSSIYLCSVEYGYTFGSGTRLTVV.

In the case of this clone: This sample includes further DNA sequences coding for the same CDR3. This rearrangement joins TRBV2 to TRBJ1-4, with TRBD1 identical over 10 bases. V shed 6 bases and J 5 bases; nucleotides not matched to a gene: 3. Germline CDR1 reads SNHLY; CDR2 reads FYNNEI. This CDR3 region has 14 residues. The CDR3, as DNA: TGTGCCAGCAGCCGGGACAGGGGCAATGAAAAACTGTTTTTT. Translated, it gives CASSRDRGNEKLFF.

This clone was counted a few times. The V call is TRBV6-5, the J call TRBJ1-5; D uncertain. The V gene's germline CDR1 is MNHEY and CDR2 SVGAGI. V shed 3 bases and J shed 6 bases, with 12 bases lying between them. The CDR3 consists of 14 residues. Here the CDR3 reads CASSYSIGSQPQHF. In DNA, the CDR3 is TGTGCCAGCAGTTATTCAATCGGGAGTCAGCCCCAGCATTTT.

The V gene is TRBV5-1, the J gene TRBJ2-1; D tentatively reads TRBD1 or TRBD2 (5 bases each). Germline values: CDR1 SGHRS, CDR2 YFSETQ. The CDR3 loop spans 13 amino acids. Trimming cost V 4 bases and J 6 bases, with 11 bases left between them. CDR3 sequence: CASSRDRLNEQFF. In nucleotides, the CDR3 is TGCGCCAGCAGCCGGGACCGCCTCAATGAGCAGTTCTTC.

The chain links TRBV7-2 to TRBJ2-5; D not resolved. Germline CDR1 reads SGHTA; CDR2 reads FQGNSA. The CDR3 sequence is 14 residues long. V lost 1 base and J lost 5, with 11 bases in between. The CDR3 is CASSLDSMRETQYF. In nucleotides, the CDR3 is TGTGCCAGCAGCTTAGATTCCATGCGTGAGACCCAGTACTTC.

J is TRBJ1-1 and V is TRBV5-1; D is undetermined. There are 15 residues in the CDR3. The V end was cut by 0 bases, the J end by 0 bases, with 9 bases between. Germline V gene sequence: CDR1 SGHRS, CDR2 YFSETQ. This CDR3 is CASSLATRLNTEAFF. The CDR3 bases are TGCGCCAGCAGCTTGGCGACAAGATTGAACACTGAAGCTTTCTTT.